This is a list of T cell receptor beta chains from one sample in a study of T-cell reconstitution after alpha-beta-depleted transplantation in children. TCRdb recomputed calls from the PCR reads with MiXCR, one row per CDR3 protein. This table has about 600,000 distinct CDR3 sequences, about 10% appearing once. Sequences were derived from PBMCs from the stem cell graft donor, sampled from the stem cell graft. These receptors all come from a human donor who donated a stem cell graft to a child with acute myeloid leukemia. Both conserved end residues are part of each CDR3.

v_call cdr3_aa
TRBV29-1 CSVADPSYNEQFF
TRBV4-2 CASSQSGVQGNNEQFF
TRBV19 CASSRTGLYEQFF
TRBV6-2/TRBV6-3 CASSYNYGTTSDEAFF
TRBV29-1 CSVEERGEGYEQYF
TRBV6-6 CATLDTYSEQYF
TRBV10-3 CAISVSSYNSPLHF
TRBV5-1 CASSKDRAYEQYF
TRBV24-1 CATSDQNRGRSNTGELFF
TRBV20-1 CSASPGQGVQPQHF
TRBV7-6 CASSLAVQDHSGANVLTF
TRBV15 CATSRASSGFSYEQYF